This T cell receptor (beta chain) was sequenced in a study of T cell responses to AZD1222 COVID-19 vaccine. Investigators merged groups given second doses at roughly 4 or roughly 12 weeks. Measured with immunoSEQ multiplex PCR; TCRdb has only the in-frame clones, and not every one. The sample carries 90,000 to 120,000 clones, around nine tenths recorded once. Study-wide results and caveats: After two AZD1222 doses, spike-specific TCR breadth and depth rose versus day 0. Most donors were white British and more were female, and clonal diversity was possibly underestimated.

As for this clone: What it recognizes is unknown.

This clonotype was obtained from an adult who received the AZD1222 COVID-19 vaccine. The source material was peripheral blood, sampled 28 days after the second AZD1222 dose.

Here the CDR3 reads CASSEEGGSSYEQYF. The CDR3 DNA follows: TGTGCCAGCAGTGAAGAAGGCGGGAGCTCCTACGAGCAGTACTTC. V usage is TRBV6-1 and J usage is TRBJ2-7; TRBD2 matches 7 bases. This CDR3 is 15 amino acids long. Looked up from germline, CDR1 is MNHNS and CDR2 is SASEGT. J lost 0 bases, V lost 1 base, and 3 bases had no gene match.